One and the same sample provided the 24 T cell receptor beta chains below, sequenced in a study (dated by TCRdb to the mid-2010s). Library preparation was by RT-PCR. TCRdb shows the sequencer as Illumina MiSeq. In-frame beta chains were kept once TCRdb had trimmed the public reads at Q25 with fastp and called clones with MiXCR. Under each unique CDR3 protein, matching rows form one entry showing the most common genes and DNA. This sample is represented by about 680,000 distinct CDR3 sequences; 13% to 15% of them were singletons. The ten largest clones add up to around 3.3% of the sample. Sequenced: memory CD4+ T cells from blood. The receptors here all came from a female donor in good health, serving as a healthy control.

This clonotype has more than one count but fewer than ten. The rearrangement uses TRBV20-1 and TRBJ2-7; 7 nucleotides match TRBD2. The J segment lost 3 bases and the V segment lost 3 bases, leaving 11 bases of the junction unmatched. Germline V gene lookup returns CDR1 DFQATT and CDR2 SNEGSKA (reference sequence). This CDR3 contains 15 residues. In DNA form, the CDR3 reads TGCAGTGCTAGGTTGTTCGCGGGGGTGGGCTACGAGCAGTACTTC. Translation gives CSARLFAGVGYEQYF.

The gene calls are TRBV11-2 and TRBJ2-3; TRBD2 matches at 10 bases. J gave up 4 bases and V 5 bases, and 9 bases lay outside the gene matches. The CDR3 runs to 16 residues. Germline values: CDR1 SGHAT, CDR2 FQNNGV. CDR3 in amino acids: CASSPTVAGGADTQYF. The CDR3 nucleotides read TGTGCCAGCAGCCCTACTGTAGCGGGAGGCGCAGATACGCAGTATTTT.

This clonotype was observed a few times. The rearrangement links TRBV7-2 to TRBJ2-5; the match to TRBD1 covers 12 bases. Germline V gene data show CDR1 as SGHTA and CDR2 as FQGNSA. V dropped 2 bases and J dropped 5; count of bases not matched to a gene: 12. The CDR3 runs to 18 residues. The CDR3: CASSLRFSGTGGAETQYF. The CDR3, as DNA: TGTGCCAGCAGCTTAAGATTTTCAGGGACAGGGGGCGCGGAGACCCAGTACTTC.

This chain connects TRBV20-1 to TRBJ2-1; no reliable D call. This CDR3 comprises 13 residues. V lost 7 bases to trimming and J lost 7 bases, with 17 bases between them. In germline, CDR1 is DFQATT, CDR2 SNEGSKA (reference sequence). The CDR3 DNA reads as TGCAGTGAGAGAGGAGTAGGATCAAATGAGCAGTTCTTC. Translating it yields CSERGVGSNEQFF.

There are many counts of this clonotype. The chain has TRBV12-3 or TRBV12-4 and TRBJ1-3, with 9 bases identical to TRBD1. The V gene end was trimmed by 5 bases and the J gene end by 2 bases; junction bases not matched to a gene: 4. This CDR3 is built from 15 residues. As DNA, the CDR3 is TGTGCCAGCAGTGAGGACAGGGGAACTGGAAACACCATATATTTT. Translating gives CASSEDRGTGNTIYF.

In its sample, this clonotype was seen many times. V and J are TRBV11-2 and TRBJ2-1; 14 nucleotides agree with TRBD2. The V gene end was trimmed by 1 base and the J gene end by 0 bases; junction bases not matched to a gene: 8. This CDR3 is 20 amino acids long. From germline, CDR1 is SGHAT and CDR2 FQNNGV. CDR3 loop: CASSLGTSGGPLSSYNEQFF. The CDR3 bases are TGTGCCAGCAGCTTAGGGACTAGCGGGGGGCCCCTGAGCTCCTACAATGAGCAGTTCTTC.

The chain employs TRBV5-4 and TRBJ2-3; 9 bases fit TRBD1. This CDR3 is built from 16 residues. Germline V CDR1 and CDR2: SGHNT, YYREEE (reference sequence). The V and J ends lost 4 bases and 2 bases, in that order; junction bases with no gene match: 8. The chain's CDR3 is CASSTYRGLNTDTQYF. DNA of the CDR3: TGTGCCAGCAGCACTTACAGGGGGCTGAACACAGATACGCAGTATTTT.

This clonotype was detected only a few times. The chain carries TRBV29-1 and TRBJ1-1; D perhaps matches TRBD1 (5 bases). Per germline, CDR1 SQVTM and CDR2 ANQGSEA. V dropped 7 bases and J dropped 2 bases, with 14 bases sitting between them. This CDR3 has 13 amino acids. CDR3 nucleotides: TGCAGCGCCCTCCCCAGGGTCAACACTGAAGCTTTCTTT. Translating gives CSALPRVNTEAFF.

The gene calls are TRBV4-3 and TRBJ2-1; weak D call: TRBD2 (5 bases). The CDR3 consists of 15 residues. The V gene lost 0 bases and the J gene lost 10 bases, with 16 bases spanning the gap. CDR1 is LGHNA and CDR2 is YSLEER in the germline V gene. CDR3 loop: CASSQEALARREQFF. In DNA form, the CDR3 reads TGCGCCAGCAGCCAAGAGGCCCTAGCAAGGAGAGAGCAGTTCTTC.

This clonotype has more than one count but fewer than ten. The chain links TRBV29-1 to TRBJ2-7; 14 positions agree with TRBD2. J gave up 7 bases and V 6 bases, and 11 bases lay outside the gene matches. From germline, CDR1 is SQVTM and CDR2 ANQGSEA. The CDR3 is 15 residues long. The chain's CDR3 is CSVPGLAGASGEQYF. The DNA of the CDR3 is TGCAGCGTCCCGGGACTAGCGGGAGCGTCGGGGGAGCAGTACTTC.

This clonotype came up a few times. The V and J genes are TRBV6-6 and TRBJ2-3; D is ambiguous. This CDR3 has 16 amino acids. V was clipped by 8 bases and J by 2 bases, with 20 bases between them. CDR1 and CDR2 (germline): MNHNY, SVGAGI (reference sequence). DNA of the CDR3: TGTGCCAGCCCAACAGACAACCAGTGGCCCACAGATACGCAGTATTTT. The encoded protein is CASPTDNQWPTDTQYF.

This clonotype showed up just a few times. The chain couples TRBV10-3 to TRBJ2-5; the match to TRBD2 covers 12 bases. The V gene's germline CDR1 is ENHRY and CDR2 SYGVKD. The CDR3 loop spans 19 amino acids. V dropped 0 bases and J dropped 0; count of bases not matched to a gene: 8. Here the CDR3 DNA reads TGTGCCATCAGTGAGTCTTGGACTAGCGGGATTGACTACCAAGAGACCCAGTACTTC. Encoded protein: CAISESWTSGIDYQETQYF.

The rearrangement joins TRBV12-3 or TRBV12-4 to TRBJ1-1, with a weak D call TRBD1 (6 bases). This CDR3 is built from 13 residues. Trimming left V 7 bases short and J 7 bases short, with 16 bases between. The chain's CDR3 is CASTTRGTLEAFF. The DNA for the CDR3 is TGTGCCAGCACCACCCGGGGGACACTTGAAGCTTTCTTT.

The rearrangement joins TRBV6-1 to TRBJ2-3, with TRBD2 matching over 12 bases. CDR3 size: 16 residues. Germline V CDR1 and CDR2: MNHNS, SASEGT. The V and J ends lost 4 bases and 5 bases, in that order; junction bases with no gene match: 7. The CDR3 region is CASSGTSGNEKDTQYF. CDR3 nucleotides: TGTGCCAGCAGTGGGACTAGCGGGAATGAGAAAGATACGCAGTATTTT.

This sequence joins TRBV12-3 or TRBV12-4 and TRBJ2-5; TRBD2 agrees at 11 bases. With V trimmed by 2 bases and J by 1 base, 9 bases remained unmatched. The CDR3 has 18 amino acids. CDR3 nucleotides: TGTGCCAGCAGTTTAAGAGGACTAGCGGGTTCTATCCAAGAGACCCAGTACTTC. Protein sequence: CASSLRGLAGSIQETQYF.

In this sample, this clonotype turned up many times. This chain uses TRBV5-6 with TRBJ1-4, with TRBD1 as a possible D gene (6 bases). Germline assignment: CDR1 SGHDT and CDR2 YYEEEE. The V end was cut by 0 bases, the J end by 7 bases, with 13 bases between. This CDR3 has 15 amino acids. Here the CDR3 DNA reads TGTGCCAGCAGCTTGGGCAGGGGAAGAATTGAAAAACTGTTTTTT. This gives the protein CASSLGRGRIEKLFF.

This rearrangement joins TRBV7-9 to TRBJ2-3, with D uncertain. Germline CDR1 reads SEHNR; CDR2 reads FQNEAQ (reference sequence). V was shortened by 1 base and J by 8 bases, with 13 bases between the two germline ends. There are 14 residues in the CDR3. CDR3 loop: CASSLGGPPFTQYF. The CDR3 DNA sequence: TGTGCCAGCAGCTTAGGAGGCCCCCCTTTTACGCAGTATTTT.

This clonotype was seen repeatedly, ten times or more. V and J are TRBV18 and TRBJ2-2; D is undetermined. Germline CDR1 is KGHSH and CDR2 is LQKENI. CDR3 length equals 16 residues. The V end was cut by 3 bases, the J end by 3 bases, with 14 bases between. In nucleotides, the CDR3 is TGTGCCAGCTCACCCGCACGGACGGTGGACACCGGGGAGCTGTTTTTT. It encodes CASSPARTVDTGELFF.

This clonotype was counted between two and nine times. The chain recombines TRBV3-1 with TRBJ1-1, with D perhaps TRBD1 (5 bases). Between the trimmed V and J ends, which lost 5 bases and 7 bases, there was a span of 11 bases. Germline-derived CDR1 and CDR2 are LGHDT and YNNKEL (reference sequence). This CDR3 is 12 amino acids long. CDR3: CASSVNRNEAFF. The CDR3 DNA reads TGTGCCAGCAGCGTCAACAGGAATGAAGCTTTCTTT.

This clonotype was counted at least ten times. The J gene is TRBJ1-1, the V gene TRBV5-1; D is possibly TRBD1 (5 bases). The V end lost 4 bases, the J end lost 8 bases, and 18 bases lay between the germline ends. The CDR3 is 14 residues long. Per germline, CDR1 SGHRS and CDR2 YFSETQ. CDR3 DNA: TGCGCCAGCAGCCCTATAGACAGCCTTCCCGAAGCTTTCTTT. It encodes CASSPIDSLPEAFF.

A few counts support this clonotype. This chain links TRBV6-1 with TRBJ2-1, with 7 bases fitting TRBD2. The germline CDR1 and CDR2 sequences are MNHNS and SASEGT. Trimming at V came to 4 bases and at J to 4 bases, leaving 13 bases not matched to a gene. The CDR3 totals 17 residues. The CDR3 protein is CASSALSGGNSYNEQFF. The CDR3 region has the DNA TGTGCCAGCAGTGCCTTGTCGGGGGGAAACTCTTACAATGAGCAGTTCTTC.

This clonotype was detected once. This sequence joins TRBV30 and TRBJ1-2, with TRBD1 matching 8 bases. With V trimmed by 1 base and J by 8 bases, 9 bases remained unmatched. The CDR3 is made up of 14 amino acids. CDR1 GTSNPN and CDR2 SVGIG come from the germline V gene (reference sequence). CDR3 DNA: TGTGCCTGGAGTGCCACCGGACAGGGTTTAGGCTACACCTTC. Protein: CAWSATGQGLGYTF.

This chain uses TRBV5-5 with TRBJ2-1, with 7 bases matching TRBD2. Germline CDR1 SGHKS, CDR2 YYEKEE (reference sequence). This CDR3 has 19 amino acids. V dropped 4 bases and J dropped 0; count of bases not matched to a gene: 16. The CDR3 region has the DNA TGTGCCAGCAGCCTAGCAGACGCGGGAGTGACGAGCTCCTACAATGAGCAGTTCTTC. Protein sequence: CASSLADAGVTSSYNEQFF. The full variable domain, in which reference TRBV5-5 and TRBJ2-1 provide the parts outside the CDR3, is DAGVTQSPTHLIKTRGQQVTLRCSPISGHKSVSWYQQVLGQGPQFIFQYYEKEERGRGNFPDRFSARQFPNYSSELNVNALLLGDSALYLCASSLADAGVTSSYNEQFFGPGTRLTVL.

The sample holds a few counts of this clonotype. The V gene is TRBV6-1, the J gene TRBJ2-7; D uncertain. The V gene's germline CDR1 is MNHNS and CDR2 SASEGT. Between the trimmed V and J ends, which lost 0 bases and 4 bases, there was a span of 7 bases. The CDR3 is 13 amino acids. The CDR3 loop is CASSEAVTYEQYF. Written as DNA, the CDR3 is TGTGCCAGCAGTGAAGCGGTCACGTACGAGCAGTACTTC.